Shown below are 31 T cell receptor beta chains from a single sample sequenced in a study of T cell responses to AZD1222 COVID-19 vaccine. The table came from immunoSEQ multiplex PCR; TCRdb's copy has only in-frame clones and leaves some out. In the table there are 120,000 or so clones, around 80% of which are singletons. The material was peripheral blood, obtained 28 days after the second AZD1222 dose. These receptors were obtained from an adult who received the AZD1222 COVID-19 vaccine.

CDR3 sequence (DNA): TGCGCCAGCAGCCGGGACAGTCACTATGGCTACACCTTC. The encoded protein is CASSRDSHYGYTF. V usage is TRBV5-1 and J usage is TRBJ1-2; 7 bases are a match to TRBD1. The CDR3 has 13 amino acids. The ends lost 4 bases at V and 3 bases at J; junction bases unmatched: 3. Germline V gene lookup returns CDR1 SGHRS and CDR2 YFSETQ.

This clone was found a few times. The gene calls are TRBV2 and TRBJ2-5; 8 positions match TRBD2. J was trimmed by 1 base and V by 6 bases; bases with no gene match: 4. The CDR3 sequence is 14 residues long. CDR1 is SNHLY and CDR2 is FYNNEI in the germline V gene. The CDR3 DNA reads TGTGCCAGCAGAGTAGCGGGAACCCAAGAGACCCAGTACTTC. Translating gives CASRVAGTQETQYF.

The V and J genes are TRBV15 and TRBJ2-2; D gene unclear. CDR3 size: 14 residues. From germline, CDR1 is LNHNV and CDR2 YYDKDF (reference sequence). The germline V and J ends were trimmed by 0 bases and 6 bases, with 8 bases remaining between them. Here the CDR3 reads CATSRDPESGELFF. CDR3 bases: TGTGCCACCAGCAGAGATCCCGAATCCGGGGAGCTGTTTTTT.

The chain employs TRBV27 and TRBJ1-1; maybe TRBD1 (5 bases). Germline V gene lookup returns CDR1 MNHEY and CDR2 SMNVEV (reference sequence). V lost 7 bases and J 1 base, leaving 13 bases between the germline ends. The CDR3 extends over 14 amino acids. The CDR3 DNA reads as TGTGCCAGCACCCAGATGGGGGGGAACACTGAAGCTTTCTTT. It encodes CASTQMGGNTEAFF.

The CDR3 nucleotides read TGTGCCAGCAGTGGAAAGAGGGGGGGGGATAATGAAAAACTGTTTTTT. This codes for CASSGKRGGDNEKLFF. This chain uses TRBV27 with TRBJ1-4; D is possibly TRBD1 (6 bases). Germline V gives CDR1 MNHEY, CDR2 SMNVEV (reference sequence). V was cut by 5 bases and J by 4 bases, with 17 bases left in between. The length of the CDR3 is 16 residues.

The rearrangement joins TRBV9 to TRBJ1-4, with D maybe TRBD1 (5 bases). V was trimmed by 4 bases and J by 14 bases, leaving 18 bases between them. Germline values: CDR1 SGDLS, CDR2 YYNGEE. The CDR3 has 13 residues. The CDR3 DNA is TGTGCCAGCAGCCGCGCCGGTATGGGGGGTCTGTTTTTT. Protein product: CASSRAGMGGLFF.

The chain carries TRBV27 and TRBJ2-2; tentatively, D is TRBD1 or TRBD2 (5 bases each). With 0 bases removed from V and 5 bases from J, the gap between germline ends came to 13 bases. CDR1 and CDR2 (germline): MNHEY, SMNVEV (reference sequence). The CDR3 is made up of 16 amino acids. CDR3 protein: CASSLSPLGDTGELFF. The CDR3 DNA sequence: TGTGCCAGCAGTTTATCTCCTTTGGGGGATACCGGGGAGCTGTTTTTT.

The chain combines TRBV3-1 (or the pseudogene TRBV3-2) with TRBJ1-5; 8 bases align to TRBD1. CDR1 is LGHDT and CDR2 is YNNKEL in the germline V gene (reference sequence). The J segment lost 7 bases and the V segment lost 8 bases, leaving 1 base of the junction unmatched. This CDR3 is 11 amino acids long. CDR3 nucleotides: TGTGCCAGCGGACAGGGCCAGCCCCAGCATTTT. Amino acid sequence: CASGQGQPQHF.

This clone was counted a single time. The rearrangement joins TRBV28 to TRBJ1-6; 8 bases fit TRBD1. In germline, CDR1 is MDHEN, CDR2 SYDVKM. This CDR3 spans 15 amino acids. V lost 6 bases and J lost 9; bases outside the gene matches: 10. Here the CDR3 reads CASRTGQGISSPLHF. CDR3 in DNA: TGTGCCAGCAGAACTGGACAGGGTATATCTTCACCCCTCCACTTT.

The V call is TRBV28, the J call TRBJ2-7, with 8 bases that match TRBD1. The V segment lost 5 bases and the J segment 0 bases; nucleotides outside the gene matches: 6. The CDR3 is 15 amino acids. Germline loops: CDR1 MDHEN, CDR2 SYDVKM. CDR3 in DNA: TGTGCCAGCAGTCCCCGGGACAGGTCCTCCTACGAGCAGTACTTC. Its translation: CASSPRDRSSYEQYF.

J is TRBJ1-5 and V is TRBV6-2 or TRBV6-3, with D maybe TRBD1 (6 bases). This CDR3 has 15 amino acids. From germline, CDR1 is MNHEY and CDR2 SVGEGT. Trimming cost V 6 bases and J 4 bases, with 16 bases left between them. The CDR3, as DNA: TGTGCCAGCAGCAGAGGGGGGGGAGAGAATCAGCCCCAGCATTTT. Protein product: CASSRGGGENQPQHF.

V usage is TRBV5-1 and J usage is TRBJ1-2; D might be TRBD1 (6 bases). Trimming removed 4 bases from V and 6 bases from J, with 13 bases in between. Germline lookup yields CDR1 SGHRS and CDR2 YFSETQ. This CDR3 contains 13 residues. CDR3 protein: CASSLTRGDGYTF. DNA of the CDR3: TGCGCCAGCAGCCTCACCAGGGGCGATGGCTACACCTTC.

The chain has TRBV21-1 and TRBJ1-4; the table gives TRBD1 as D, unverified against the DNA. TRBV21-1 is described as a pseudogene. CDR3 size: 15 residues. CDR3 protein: CASSKGRQGDEKLFF. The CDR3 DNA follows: TGTGCCAGCAGCAAAGGTAGACAGGGGGACGAAAAACTGTTTTTT.

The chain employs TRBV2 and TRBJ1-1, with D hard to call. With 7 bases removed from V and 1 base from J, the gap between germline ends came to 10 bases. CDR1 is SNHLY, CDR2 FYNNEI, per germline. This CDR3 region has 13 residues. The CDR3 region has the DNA TGTGCCAGCACCCGACCGAGGAACACTGAAGCTTTCTTT. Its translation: CASTRPRNTEAFF.

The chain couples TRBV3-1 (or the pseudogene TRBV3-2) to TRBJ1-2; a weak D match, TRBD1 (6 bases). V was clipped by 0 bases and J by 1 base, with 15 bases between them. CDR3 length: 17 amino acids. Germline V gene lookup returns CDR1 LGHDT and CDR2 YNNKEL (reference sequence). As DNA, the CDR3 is TGTGCCAGCAGCCAAGATTGGCCAGGGGCCCATAACTATGGCTACACCTTC. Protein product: CASSQDWPGAHNYGYTF.

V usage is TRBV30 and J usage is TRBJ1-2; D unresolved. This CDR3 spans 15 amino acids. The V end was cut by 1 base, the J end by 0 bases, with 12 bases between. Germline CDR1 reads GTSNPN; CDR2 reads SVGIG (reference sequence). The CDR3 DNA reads TGTGCCTGGAGTGAAGGCCGCCTAGCTAACTATGGCTACACCTTC. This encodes CAWSEGRLANYGYTF.

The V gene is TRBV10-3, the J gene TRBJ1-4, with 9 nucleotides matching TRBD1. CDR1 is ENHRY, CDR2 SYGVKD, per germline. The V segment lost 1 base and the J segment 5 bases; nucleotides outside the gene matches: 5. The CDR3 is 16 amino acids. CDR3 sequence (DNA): TGTGCCATCAGTGAGTTTAGCGGACAGGGGAATGAAAAACTGTTTTTT. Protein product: CAISEFSGQGNEKLFF.

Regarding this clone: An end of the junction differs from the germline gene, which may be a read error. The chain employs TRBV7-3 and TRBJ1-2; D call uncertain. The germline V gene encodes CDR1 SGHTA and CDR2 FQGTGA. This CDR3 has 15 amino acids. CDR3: CASNTKASSLIPHVF. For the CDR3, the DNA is TGTGCCAGCAACACAAAAGCCTCGAGTCTCATTCCCCACGTCTTC.

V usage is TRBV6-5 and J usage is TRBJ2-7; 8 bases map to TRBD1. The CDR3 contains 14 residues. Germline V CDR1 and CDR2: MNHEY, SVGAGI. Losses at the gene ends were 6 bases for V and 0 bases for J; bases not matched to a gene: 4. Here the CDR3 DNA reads TGTGCCAGCAGCCCAGACAGGGGCTCCTACGAGCAGTACTTC. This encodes CASSPDRGSYEQYF.

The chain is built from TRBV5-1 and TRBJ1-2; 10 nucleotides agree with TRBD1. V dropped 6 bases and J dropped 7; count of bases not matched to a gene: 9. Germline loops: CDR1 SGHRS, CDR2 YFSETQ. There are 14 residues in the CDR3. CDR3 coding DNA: TGCGCCAGCACCGTAGAATGGACAGGGGGTGGCTACACCTTC. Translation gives CASTVEWTGGGYTF.

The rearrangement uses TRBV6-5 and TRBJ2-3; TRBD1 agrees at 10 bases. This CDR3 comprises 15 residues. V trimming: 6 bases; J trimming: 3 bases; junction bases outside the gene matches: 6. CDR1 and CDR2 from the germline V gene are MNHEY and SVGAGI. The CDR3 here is CASSTRDRGTDTQYF. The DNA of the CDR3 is TGTGCCAGCAGCACCCGGGACAGGGGAACAGATACGCAGTATTTT.

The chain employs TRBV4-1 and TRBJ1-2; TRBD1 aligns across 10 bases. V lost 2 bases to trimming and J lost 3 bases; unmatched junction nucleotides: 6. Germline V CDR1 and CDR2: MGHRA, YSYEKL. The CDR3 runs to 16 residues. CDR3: CASSQMGQGYHYGYTF. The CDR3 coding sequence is TGCGCCAGCAGCCAAATGGGACAGGGGTACCACTATGGCTACACCTTC.

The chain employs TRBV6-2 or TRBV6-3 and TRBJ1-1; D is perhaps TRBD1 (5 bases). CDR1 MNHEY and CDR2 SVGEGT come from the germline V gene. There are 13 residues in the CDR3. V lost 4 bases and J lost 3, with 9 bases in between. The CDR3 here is CASSSPRDTEAFF. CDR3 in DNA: TGTGCCAGCAGTTCCCCCAGGGACACTGAAGCTTTCTTT.

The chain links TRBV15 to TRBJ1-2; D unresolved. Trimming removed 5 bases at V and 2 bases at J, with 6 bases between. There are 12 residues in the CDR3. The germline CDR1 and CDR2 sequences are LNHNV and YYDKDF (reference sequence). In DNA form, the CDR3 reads TGTGCCACCAGCGAGGGCAACTATGGCTACACCTTC. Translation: CATSEGNYGYTF.

CDR3 in amino acids: CASSLDSSGNTIYF. DNA of the CDR3: TGTGCCAGCAGCCTGGACAGCTCTGGAAACACCATATATTTT. The chain recombines TRBV5-6 with TRBJ1-3; TRBD1 might be the D (6 bases). Germline CDR1 reads SGHDT; CDR2 reads YYEEEE. CDR3 length: 14 residues. Trimming cost V 4 bases and J 0 bases, with 8 bases left between them.

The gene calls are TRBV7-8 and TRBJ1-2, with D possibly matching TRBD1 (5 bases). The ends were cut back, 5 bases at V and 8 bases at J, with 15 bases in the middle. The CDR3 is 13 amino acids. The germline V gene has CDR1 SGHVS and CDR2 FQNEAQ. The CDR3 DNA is TGTGCCAGCAGCCTGCAAACCAGGGAAGGCTACACCTTC. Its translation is CASSLQTREGYTF. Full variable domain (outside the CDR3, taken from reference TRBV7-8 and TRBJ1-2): GAGVSQSPRYKVAKRGQDVALRCDPISGHVSLFWYQQALGQGPEFLTYFQNEAQLDKSGLPSDRFFAERPEGSVSTLKIQRTQQEDSAVYLCASSLQTREGYTFGSGTRLTVV.

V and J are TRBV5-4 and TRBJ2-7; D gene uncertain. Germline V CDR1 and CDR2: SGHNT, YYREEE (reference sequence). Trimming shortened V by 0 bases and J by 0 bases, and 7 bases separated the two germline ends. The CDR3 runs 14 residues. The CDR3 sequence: CASSLDFNSYEQYF. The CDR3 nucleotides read TGTGCCAGCAGCTTGGACTTTAACTCCTACGAGCAGTACTTC.

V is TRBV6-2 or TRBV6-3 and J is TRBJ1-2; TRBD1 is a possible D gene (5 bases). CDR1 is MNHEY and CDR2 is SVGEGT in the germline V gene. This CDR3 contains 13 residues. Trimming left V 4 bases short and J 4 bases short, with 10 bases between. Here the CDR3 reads CASSSRAPYGYTF. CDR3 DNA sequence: TGTGCCAGCAGTTCCAGGGCCCCCTATGGCTACACCTTC.

The CDR3 nucleotides are TGTGCCAGCAGTTTGATCCTCGGGAACTATGGCTACACCTTC. This sequence encodes CASSLILGNYGYTF. J is TRBJ1-2 and V is TRBV28; D is undetermined. V lost 3 bases and J lost 2, with 10 bases in between. Germline CDR1 and CDR2: MDHEN and SYDVKM. The CDR3 length is 14 residues.

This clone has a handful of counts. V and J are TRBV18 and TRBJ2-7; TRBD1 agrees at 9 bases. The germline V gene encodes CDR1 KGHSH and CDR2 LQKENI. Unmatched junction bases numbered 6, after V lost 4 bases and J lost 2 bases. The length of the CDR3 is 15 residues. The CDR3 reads CASSLGQGSTYEQYF. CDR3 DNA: TGTGCCAGCTCACTCGGACAGGGGTCTACCTACGAGCAGTACTTC.

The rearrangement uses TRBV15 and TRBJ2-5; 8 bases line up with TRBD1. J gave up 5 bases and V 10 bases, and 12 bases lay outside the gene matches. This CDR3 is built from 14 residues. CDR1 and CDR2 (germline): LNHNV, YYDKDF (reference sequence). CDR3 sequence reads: CANRQGSLRETQYF. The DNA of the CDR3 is TGTGCCAACCGACAGGGGTCTTTACGGGAGACCCAGTACTTC. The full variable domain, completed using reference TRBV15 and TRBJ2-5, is DAMVIQNPRYQVTQFGKPVTLSCSQTLNHNVMYWYQQKSSQAPKLLFHYYDKDFNNEADTPDNFQSRRPNTSFCFLDIRSPGLGDTAMYLCANRQGSLRETQYFGPGTRLLVL.